Listed here are 10 T cell receptor beta chains from one sample, sequenced in a study of OX40 agonist ivuxolimab in advanced cancers. The data were produced by immunoSEQ multiplex PCR, yet TCRdb's version contains in-frame clones alone and is incomplete. This sample has fewer than 80,000 clones, with about 86% found just once. The source material was CD4+ or CD8+ T cells sorted from blood, sampled in a trial of the OX40 agonist ivuxolimab. These receptors were obtained from an adult with an advanced solid tumor such as melanoma, head and neck, liver or kidney cancer.

This chain uses TRBV5-1 with TRBJ1-2; the match to TRBD1 covers 8 bases. Germline CDR1 SGHRS, CDR2 YFSETQ. V was clipped by 0 bases and J by 5 bases; unmatched bases: 6. The CDR3 has 15 amino acids. CDR3: CASSLVGDRGYGYTF. For the CDR3, the DNA is TGCGCCAGCAGCTTGGTAGGTGACAGGGGATATGGCTACACCTTC.

The chain is built from TRBV5-4 and TRBJ2-5, with D unresolved. This CDR3 has 15 residues. Looked up from germline, CDR1 is SGHNT and CDR2 is YYREEE (reference sequence). Deletions cut 4 bases from V and 1 base from J, with 14 bases between. The DNA for the CDR3 is TGTGCCAGCAGCGCAGTTCCGATCGCCCAAGAGACCCAGTACTTC. Translating it yields CASSAVPIAQETQYF.

This clone was observed a few times. The chain carries TRBV11-3 and TRBJ2-1; D possibly corresponds to TRBD2 (5 bases). CDR1 and CDR2 from the germline V gene are SGHNT and YENEEA. The CDR3 loop spans 14 amino acids. V was cut by 3 bases and J by 4 bases, with 10 bases left in between. CDR3 sequence (DNA): TGTGCCAGCAGCTTTCGGGGATTGTACAATGAGCAGTTCTTC. Its protein is CASSFRGLYNEQFF.

The V gene is TRBV6-5, the J gene TRBJ2-7; 9 positions agree with TRBD1. The CDR3 extends over 15 amino acids. Germline CDR1 is MNHEY and CDR2 is SVGAGI. V dropped 7 bases and J dropped 5; count of bases not matched to a gene: 12. The CDR3 loop reads CASIQPGTGHHEQYF. DNA of the CDR3: TGTGCCAGCATCCAACCCGGGACAGGGCACCACGAGCAGTACTTC.

This clone was seen only a few times. This chain links TRBV30 with TRBJ1-4, with D possibly being TRBD1 (6 bases). There are 14 residues in the CDR3. Germline V gene data show CDR1 as GTSNPN and CDR2 as SVGIG (reference sequence). V dropped 4 bases and J dropped 6 bases, with 15 bases sitting between them. The CDR3 bases are TGTGCCTGGAAGACTGGCAGGGGTGATGAAAAACTGTTTTTT. Residues: CAWKTGRGDEKLFF.

Turning to this clone: At the DNA level, this CDR3 is encoded by other sequences in the same sample as well. The rearrangement uses TRBV5-1 and TRBJ2-5, with TRBD1 matching over 11 bases. V shed 4 bases, J shed 2 bases, and the junction held 7 bases outside the gene matches. CDR3 length: 16 residues. CDR1 and CDR2 (germline): SGHRS, YFSETQ. CDR3 residues: CASSGGTGGYQETQYF. The DNA for the CDR3 is TGCGCCAGCAGCGGAGGGACAGGGGGTTATCAAGAGACCCAGTACTTC.

The chain employs TRBV11-2 and TRBJ1-2; weak D call: TRBD1 (5 bases). Trimming took off 6 bases at V and 4 bases at J, with 12 bases between the two ends. Germline loops: CDR1 SGHAT, CDR2 FQNNGV. The CDR3 sequence is 13 residues long. CDR3 sequence reads: CASSQGLPYGYTF. The CDR3 DNA is TGTGCCAGCAGTCAGGGCCTCCCCTATGGCTACACCTTC.

The chain carries TRBV6-5 and TRBJ2-1; D is ambiguous. V lost 0 bases and J 5 bases, leaving 11 bases between the germline ends. The CDR3 is made up of 15 amino acids. Germline V gives CDR1 MNHEY, CDR2 SVGAGI. This CDR3 is CASSYSSQPNNEQFF. Here the CDR3 DNA reads TGTGCCAGCAGTTACTCGTCCCAGCCCAACAATGAGCAGTTCTTC.

V is TRBV29-1 and J is TRBJ1-2, with 8 bases lining up with TRBD1. This CDR3 contains 12 residues. V dropped 7 bases and J dropped 8; count of bases not matched to a gene: 9. Germline CDR1 and CDR2: SQVTM and ANQGSEA. The CDR3 DNA follows: TGCAGCGCCGACAGGGGTAGGGAAGGCTACACCTTC. This codes for CSADRGREGYTF.

V is TRBV7-3 and J is TRBJ2-1, with 8 bases lining up with TRBD2. Germline V CDR1 and CDR2: SGHTA, FQGTGA. The trim removed 2 bases at V and 4 bases at J, leaving 7 bases unmatched. The CDR3 runs 16 residues. CDR3: CASSLAGGGWYNEQFF. The CDR3 DNA sequence: TGTGCCAGCAGCTTAGCGGGGGGAGGTTGGTACAATGAGCAGTTCTTC.